The rows below give T cell receptor beta chains drawn from one sample of a study of blood T cell repertoires in COVID-19. Clones were sequenced by immunoSEQ multiplex PCR, and TCRdb holds only the in-frame ones, with some missing. The sample consists of 250,000 to 350,000 clones, approximately 86% of them appearing once. Source material: peripheral blood. These receptor sequences come from a woman in her seventies with COVID-19, enrolled during active disease. Both conserved end residues are part of each CDR3.

v_call cdr3_aa
TRBV11-2 CASSLGPGDGYTF
TRBV13 CASSLGPSGGGTDTQYF
TRBV14 CASSQDRNTEAFF
TRBV6-4 CASSEGSYGYTF
TRBV6-6 CASSQRGPYNEQFF
TRBV4-1 CASSLQGLNYGYTF
TRBV6-1 CASSELINTGELFF
TRBV29-1 CSVGQPGTYEQYF
TRBV4-1 CASSQAGGNQPQHF
TRBV3-1/TRBV3-2 CASSQFYGTGSF
TRBV7-2 CASSLLWGQQETQYF
TRBV6-5 CASRYIMGHTEAFF
TRBV10-3 CAISEYGEETQYF
TRBV5-1 CASDKGNANTGELFF
TRBV5-6 CASSLWGWGLPRGQPQHF
TRBV24-1 CATSDFGTGAYNEQFF
TRBV5-1 CASSKGQGVGTDTQYF
TRBV24-1 CATSDSRGNQPQHF
TRBV5-6 CASSLDIFQGANTEAFF
TRBV19 CATIDDRTYEQYF
TRBV6-1 CASSDPGQGAGELFF
TRBV30 CAWSPGQGYEQYF
TRBV21-1 CASRPGTFGSSGNTIYF
TRBV6-5 CASSYSAGQETQYF
TRBV19 CASNPSDRNYGYTF
TRBV24-1 CATSDQGGNMNTEAFF
TRBV12-5 CASGLVLTGGRPEAFF
TRBV18 CASSEVQGGTEAFF
TRBV20-1 CRSGELFF
TRBV30 CAWDSLGTGSNQPQHF
TRBV5-6 CASSPGTGHYGYTF
TRBV10-2 CASSYLNTEAFF
TRBV30 CAWSVQENQPQHF
TRBV25-1 CASLPPQTGPYEQYF
TRBV28 CASSLKSTLAEKLFF
TRBV5-5 CASSLAGGLGETQYF
TRBV7-2 CASSWGQANEQFF
TRBV30 CAWREPDRGRFSPLHF
TRBV5-1 CASSPIEGGAEAFF
TRBV7-2 CASSPEQGPYNEQFF
TRBV5-1 CASSTGTADNYGYTF
TRBV5-4 CASSLGQGVGTYEQYF
TRBV7-2 CASSFPRVNTEAFF